This entry is about one TCR beta chain. Its specificity is not known. This sample includes further DNA sequences coding for the same CDR3. This entry belongs to a study of shared clonotypes between healthy human individuals. Notes on the study in general: As a rule, naive subsets had a larger estimated richness than memory subsets. Lower generation probabilities were found for non-shared clonotypes than for those shared by all four donors.

After removal of 3 bases from V and 6 bases from J, the junction contained 3 bases not matched to a gene. Germline CDR1 is SEHNR and CDR2 is FQNEAQ (reference sequence). This CDR3 is 14 amino acids long. Naive CD8 cells were CD45RO-negative, positively selected for CCR7, excluding terminally differentiated effector memory CD45RA+ cells. Generated by immunoSEQ multiplex PCR, the TCRdb table keeps only in-frame clones and is missing some. The top ten hold 20% to 30% of the sample, which has approximately 810,000 clones, more than 85% seen once. The chain uses TRBV7-9 and TRBJ1-5; 9 nucleotides agree with TRBD1. This sequence originates from a man aged 30 to 45 in good health. The sequenced material came from naive CD8+ T cells sorted from blood. CDR3 sequence: CASSLGQGSQPQHF. Here the CDR3 DNA reads TGTGCCAGCAGCTTGGGACAGGGAAGTCAGCCCCAGCATTTT.